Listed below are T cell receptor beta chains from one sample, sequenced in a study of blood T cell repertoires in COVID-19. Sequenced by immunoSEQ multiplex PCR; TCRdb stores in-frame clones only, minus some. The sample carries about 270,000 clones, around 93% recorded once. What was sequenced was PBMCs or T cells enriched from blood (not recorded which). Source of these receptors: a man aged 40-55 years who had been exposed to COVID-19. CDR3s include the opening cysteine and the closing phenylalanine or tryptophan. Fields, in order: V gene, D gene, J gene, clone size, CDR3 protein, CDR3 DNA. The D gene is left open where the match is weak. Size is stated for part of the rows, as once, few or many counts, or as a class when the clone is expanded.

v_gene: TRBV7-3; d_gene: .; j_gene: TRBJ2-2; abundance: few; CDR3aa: CASSLGSGANTGELFF; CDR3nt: TGTGCCAGCAGCTTAGGGTCGGGGGCGAACACCGGGGAGCTGTTTTTT
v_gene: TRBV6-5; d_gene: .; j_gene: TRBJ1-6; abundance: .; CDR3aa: CASSYEAGNSPLHF; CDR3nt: TGTGCCAGCAGTTACGAGGCAGGGAATTCACCCCTCCACTTT
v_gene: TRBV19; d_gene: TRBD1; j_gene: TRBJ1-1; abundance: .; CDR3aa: CASSTRTGAVNTEAFF; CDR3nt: TGTGCCAGTAGTACTCGGACAGGGGCGGTGAACACTGAAGCTTTCTTT
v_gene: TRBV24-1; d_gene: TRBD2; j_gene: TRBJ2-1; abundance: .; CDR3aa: CATSVPTSGLNEQFF; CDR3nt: TGTGCCACCAGTGTTCCGACTAGCGGGTTAAATGAGCAGTTCTTC
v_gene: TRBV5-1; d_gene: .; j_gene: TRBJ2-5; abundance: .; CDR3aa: CASGSQETQYF; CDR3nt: TGCGCCAGCGGCTCTCAAGAGACCCAGTACTTC
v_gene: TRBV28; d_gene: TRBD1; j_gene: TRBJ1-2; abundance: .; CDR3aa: CASSLGTGDGYTF; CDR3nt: TGTGCCAGCAGTCTCGGGACAGGGGATGGCTACACCTTC
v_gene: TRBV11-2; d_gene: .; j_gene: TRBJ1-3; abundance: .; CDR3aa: CASSFTGLVNTIYF; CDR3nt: TGTGCCAGCAGCTTTACAGGGCTCGTAAACACCATATATTTT
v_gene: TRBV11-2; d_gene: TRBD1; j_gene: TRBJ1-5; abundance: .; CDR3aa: CASSLTGINQPQHF; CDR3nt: TGTGCCAGCAGCTTGACAGGGATCAATCAGCCCCAGCATTTT
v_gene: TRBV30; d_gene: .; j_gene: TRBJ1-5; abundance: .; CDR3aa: CAWSVRGPSNQPQHF; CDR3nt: TGTGCCTGGAGTGTACGAGGGCCTAGCAATCAGCCCCAGCATTTT
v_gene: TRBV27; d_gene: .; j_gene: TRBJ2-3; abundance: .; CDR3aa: CASSKSGGRTDTQYF; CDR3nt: TGTGCCAGCTCCAAATCTGGAGGGCGAACAGATACGCAGTATTTT
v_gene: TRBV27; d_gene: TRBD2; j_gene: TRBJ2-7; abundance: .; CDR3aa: CASSLYVLAGGPYEQYF; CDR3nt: TGTGCCAGCAGTCTCTACGTTCTAGCGGGAGGGCCCTACGAGCAGTACTTC
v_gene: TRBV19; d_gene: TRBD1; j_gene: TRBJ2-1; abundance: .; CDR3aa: CASSLTGGLAYNEQFF; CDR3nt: TGTGCCAGTAGTCTAACAGGGGGGTTAGCTTACAATGAGCAGTTCTTC
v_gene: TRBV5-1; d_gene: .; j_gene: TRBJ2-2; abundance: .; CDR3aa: CASSTGSTGELFF; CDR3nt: TGCGCCAGCAGTACAGGGTCCACCGGGGAGCTGTTTTTT
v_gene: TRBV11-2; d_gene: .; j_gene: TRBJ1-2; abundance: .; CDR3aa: CASSLVGIDYGYTF; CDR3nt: TGTGCCAGCAGCTTAGTCGGTATTGACTATGGCTACACCTTC
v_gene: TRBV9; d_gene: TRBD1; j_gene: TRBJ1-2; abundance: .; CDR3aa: CASSVGTGGQDYGYTF; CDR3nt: TGTGCCAGCAGCGTCGGGACAGGGGGTCAGGACTATGGCTACACCTTC
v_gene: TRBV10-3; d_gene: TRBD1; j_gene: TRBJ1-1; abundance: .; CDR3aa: CAIRGREEGTEAFF; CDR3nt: TGTGCCATAAGGGGGCGCGAGGAGGGCACTGAAGCTTTCTTT
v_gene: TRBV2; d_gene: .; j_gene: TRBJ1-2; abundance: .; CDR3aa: CASPRTVAYGYTF; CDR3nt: TGTGCCAGCCCTCGAACAGTTGCCTATGGCTACACCTTC
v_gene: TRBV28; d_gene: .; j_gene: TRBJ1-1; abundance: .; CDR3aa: CAARQAVSTEAFF; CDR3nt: TGTGCTGCTAGACAGGCGGTTTCCACTGAAGCTTTCTTT
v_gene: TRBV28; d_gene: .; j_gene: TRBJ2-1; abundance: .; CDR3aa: CASSRASDSYNEQFF; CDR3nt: TGTGCCAGCAGCAGGGCGTCTGATTCCTACAATGAGCAGTTCTTC
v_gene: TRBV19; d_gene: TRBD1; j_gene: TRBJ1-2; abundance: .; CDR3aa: CASSNRGLVYGYTF; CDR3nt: TGTGCCAGTAGTAACAGGGGGCTGGTCTATGGCTACACCTTC
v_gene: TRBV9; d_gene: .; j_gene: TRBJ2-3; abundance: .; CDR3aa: CASSVDSLTDTQYF; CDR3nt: TGTGCCAGCAGCGTAGACAGCCTCACAGATACGCAGTATTTT
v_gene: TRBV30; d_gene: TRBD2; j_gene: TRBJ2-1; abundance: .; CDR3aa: CAWSVRTSGHNEQFF; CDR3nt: TGTGCCTGGAGTGTAAGGACTAGCGGGCACAATGAGCAGTTCTTC
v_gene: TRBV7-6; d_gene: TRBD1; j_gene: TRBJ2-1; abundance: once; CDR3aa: CASSLGTGNEQFF; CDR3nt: TGTGCCAGCAGCTTAGGGACAGGCAATGAGCAGTTCTTC
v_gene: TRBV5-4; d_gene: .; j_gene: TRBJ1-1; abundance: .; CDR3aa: CASSLDINTEAFF; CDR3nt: TGTGCCAGCAGCTTGGACATCAACACTGAAGCTTTCTTT
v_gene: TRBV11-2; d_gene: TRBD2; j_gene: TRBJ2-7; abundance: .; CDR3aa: CASSPPDIAGGGEQYF; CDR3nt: TGTGCCAGCAGCCCCCCTGATATAGCGGGAGGGGGGGAGCAGTACTTC
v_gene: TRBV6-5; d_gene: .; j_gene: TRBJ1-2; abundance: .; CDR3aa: CASSYTQDSNYGYTF; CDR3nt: TGTGCCAGCAGTTACACTCAGGACTCGAACTATGGCTACACCTTC
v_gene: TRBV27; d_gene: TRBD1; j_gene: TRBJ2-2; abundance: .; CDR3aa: CASSLLFLRTGDRNTGELFF; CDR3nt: TGTGCCAGCAGTTTACTTTTCCTTAGGACAGGGGACAGGAACACCGGGGAGCTGTTTTTT
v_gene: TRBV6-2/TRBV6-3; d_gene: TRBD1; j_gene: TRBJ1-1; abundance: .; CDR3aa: CASSQGGPAFF; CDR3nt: TGTGCCAGCAGTCAGGGGGGCCCCGCTTTCTTT
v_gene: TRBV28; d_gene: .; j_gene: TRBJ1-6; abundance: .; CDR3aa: CASFPGGATPLHF; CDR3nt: TGTGCCAGCTTCCCGGGGGGGGCAACACCCCTCCACTTT
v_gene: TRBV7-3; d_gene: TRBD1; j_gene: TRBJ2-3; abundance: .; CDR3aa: CASSPWTGPSTDTQYF; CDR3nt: TGTGCCAGCAGCCCCTGGACAGGACCTAGCACAGATACGCAGTATTTT
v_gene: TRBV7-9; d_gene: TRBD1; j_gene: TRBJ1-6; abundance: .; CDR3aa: CASSEQGAINTSPLHF; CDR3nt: TGTGCCAGCAGCGAACAGGGGGCGATTAATACTTCACCCCTCCACTTT
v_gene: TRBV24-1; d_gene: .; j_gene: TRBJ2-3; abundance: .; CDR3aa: CATRERVGTDTQYF; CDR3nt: TGTGCCACCAGAGAGCGGGTTGGGACAGATACGCAGTATTTT
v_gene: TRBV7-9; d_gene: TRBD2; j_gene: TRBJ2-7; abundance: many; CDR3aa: CASSLLAGAMEQYF; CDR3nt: TGTGCCAGCAGCTTACTAGCGGGAGCGATGGAGCAGTACTTC
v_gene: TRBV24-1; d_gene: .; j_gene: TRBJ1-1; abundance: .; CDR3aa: CATKQGGDTEAFF; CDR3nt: TGTGCCACTAAGCAGGGCGGGGACACTGAAGCTTTCTTT
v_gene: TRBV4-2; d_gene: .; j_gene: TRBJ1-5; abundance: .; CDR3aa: CASSQVQGSNQPQHF; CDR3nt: TGTGCCAGCAGCCAAGTACAGGGAAGCAATCAGCCCCAGCATTTT
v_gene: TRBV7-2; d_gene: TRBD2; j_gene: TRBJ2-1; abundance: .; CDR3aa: CASSLVKLAGLNEQFF; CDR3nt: TGTGCCAGCAGCTTAGTTAAGTTAGCGGGTCTCAATGAGCAGTTCTTC
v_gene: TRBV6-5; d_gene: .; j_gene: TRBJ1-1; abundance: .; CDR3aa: CASSYPGVNTEAFF; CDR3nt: TGTGCCAGCAGTTACCCAGGGGTGAACACTGAAGCTTTCTTT